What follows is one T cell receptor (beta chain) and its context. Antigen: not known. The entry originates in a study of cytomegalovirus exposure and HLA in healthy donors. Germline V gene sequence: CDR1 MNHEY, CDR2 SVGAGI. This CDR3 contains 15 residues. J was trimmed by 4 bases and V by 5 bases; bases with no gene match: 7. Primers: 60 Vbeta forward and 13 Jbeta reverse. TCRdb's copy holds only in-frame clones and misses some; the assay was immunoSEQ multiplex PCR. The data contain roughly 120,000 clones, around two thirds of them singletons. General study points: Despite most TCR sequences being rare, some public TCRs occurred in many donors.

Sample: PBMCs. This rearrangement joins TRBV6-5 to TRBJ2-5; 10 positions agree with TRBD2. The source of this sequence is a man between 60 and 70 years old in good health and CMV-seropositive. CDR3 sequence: CASSGSGGARETQYF. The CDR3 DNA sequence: TGTGCCAGCAGTGGGAGCGGGGGGGCCAGAGAGACCCAGTACTTC.